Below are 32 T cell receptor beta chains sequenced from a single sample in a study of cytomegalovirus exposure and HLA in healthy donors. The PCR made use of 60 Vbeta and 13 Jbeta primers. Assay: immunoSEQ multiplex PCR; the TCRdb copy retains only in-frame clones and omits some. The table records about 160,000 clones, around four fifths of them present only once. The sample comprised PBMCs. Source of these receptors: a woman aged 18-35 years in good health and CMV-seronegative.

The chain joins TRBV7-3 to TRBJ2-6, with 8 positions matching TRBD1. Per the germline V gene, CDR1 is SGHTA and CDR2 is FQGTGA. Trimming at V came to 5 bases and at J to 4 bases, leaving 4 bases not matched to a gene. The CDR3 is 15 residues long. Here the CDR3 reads CASSPQGAGANVLTF. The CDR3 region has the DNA TGTGCCAGCAGCCCGCAGGGGGCCGGGGCCAACGTCCTGACTTTC.

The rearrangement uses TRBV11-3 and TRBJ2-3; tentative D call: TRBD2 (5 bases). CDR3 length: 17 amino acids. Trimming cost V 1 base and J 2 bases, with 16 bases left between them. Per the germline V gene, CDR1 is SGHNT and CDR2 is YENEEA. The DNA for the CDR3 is TGTGCCAGCAGCTTAGCTAGCTGGGCCCTCAACACAGATACGCAGTATTTT. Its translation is CASSLASWALNTDTQYF.

The chain's CDR3 is CATSRAAALGPQHF. DNA for the CDR3: TGTGCCACCAGCAGAGCAGCGGCCTTGGGGCCCCAGCATTTT. The chain is built from TRBV15 and TRBJ1-5; D is ambiguous. This CDR3 is 14 amino acids long. CDR1 and CDR2 from the germline V gene are LNHNV and YYDKDF (reference sequence). The V end lost 1 base, the J end lost 9 bases, and 13 bases lay between the germline ends. The entire variable domain, with the rest obtained from reference TRBV15 and TRBJ1-5, is as follows: DAMVIQNPRYQVTQFGKPVTLSCSQTLNHNVMYWYQQKSSQAPKLLFHYYDKDFNNEADTPDNFQSRRPNTSFCFLDIRSPGLGDTAMYLCATSRAAALGPQHFGDGTRLSIL.

CDR3 coding DNA: TGTGCCAGCAGTGGGCCGGGGGGCGGGTACAATGAGCAGTTCTTC. This gives the protein CASSGPGGGYNEQFF. The rearrangement joins TRBV28 to TRBJ2-1, with D perhaps matching TRBD2 (7 bases). CDR3 length: 15 residues. CDR1 MDHEN and CDR2 SYDVKM come from the germline V gene. Trimming removed 5 bases from V and 4 bases from J, with 15 bases in between.

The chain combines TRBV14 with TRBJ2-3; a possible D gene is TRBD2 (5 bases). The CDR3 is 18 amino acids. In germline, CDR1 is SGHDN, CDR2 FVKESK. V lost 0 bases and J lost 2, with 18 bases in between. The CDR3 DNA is TGTGCCAGCAGCCAAGAGGAGGATATCTTACCGGTCACAGATACGCAGTATTTT. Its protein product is CASSQEEDILPVTDTQYF.

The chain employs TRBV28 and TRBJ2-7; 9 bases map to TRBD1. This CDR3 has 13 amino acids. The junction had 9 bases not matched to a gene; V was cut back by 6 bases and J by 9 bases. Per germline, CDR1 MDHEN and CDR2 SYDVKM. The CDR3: CASSRPDRGGQYF. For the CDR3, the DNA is TGTGCCAGCAGCCGACCCGACAGGGGGGGGCAGTACTTC.

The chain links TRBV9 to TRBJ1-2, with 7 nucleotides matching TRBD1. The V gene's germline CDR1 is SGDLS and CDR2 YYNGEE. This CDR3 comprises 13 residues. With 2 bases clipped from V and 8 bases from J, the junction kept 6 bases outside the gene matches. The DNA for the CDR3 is TGTGCCAGCAGCGTCCGGGACAGTTGGGGCTACACCTTC. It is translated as CASSVRDSWGYTF.

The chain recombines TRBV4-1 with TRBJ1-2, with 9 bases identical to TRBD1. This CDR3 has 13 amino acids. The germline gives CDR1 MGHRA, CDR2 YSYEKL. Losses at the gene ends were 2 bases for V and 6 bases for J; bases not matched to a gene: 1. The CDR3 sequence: CASSQWTGDGYTF. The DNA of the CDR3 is TGCGCCAGCAGCCAATGGACAGGGGATGGCTACACCTTC.

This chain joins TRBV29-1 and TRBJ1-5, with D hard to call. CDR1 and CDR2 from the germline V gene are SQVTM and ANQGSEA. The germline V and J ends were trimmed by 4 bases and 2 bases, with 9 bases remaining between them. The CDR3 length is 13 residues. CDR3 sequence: CSVVAGGNQPQHF. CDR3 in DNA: TGCAGCGTTGTAGCGGGAGGCAATCAGCCCCAGCATTTT.

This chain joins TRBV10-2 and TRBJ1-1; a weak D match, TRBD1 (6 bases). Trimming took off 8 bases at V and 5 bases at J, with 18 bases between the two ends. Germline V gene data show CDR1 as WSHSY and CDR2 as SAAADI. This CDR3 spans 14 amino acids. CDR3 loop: CASRHREKGTEAFF. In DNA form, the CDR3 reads TGCGCCAGCCGCCACAGGGAGAAGGGTACTGAAGCTTTCTTT.

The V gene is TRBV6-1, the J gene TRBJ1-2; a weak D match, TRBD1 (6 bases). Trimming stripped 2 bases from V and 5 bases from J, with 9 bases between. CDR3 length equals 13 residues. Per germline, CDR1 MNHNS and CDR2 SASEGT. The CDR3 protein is CASSELTGYGYTF. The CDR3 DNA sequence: TGTGCCAGCAGTGAATTAACAGGGTATGGCTACACCTTC.

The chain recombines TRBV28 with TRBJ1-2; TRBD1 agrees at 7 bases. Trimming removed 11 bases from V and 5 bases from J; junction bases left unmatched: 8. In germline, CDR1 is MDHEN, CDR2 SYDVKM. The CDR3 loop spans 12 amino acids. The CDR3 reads CASGNRGYGYTF. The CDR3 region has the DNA TGTGCCTCAGGGAACAGGGGTTATGGCTACACCTTC.

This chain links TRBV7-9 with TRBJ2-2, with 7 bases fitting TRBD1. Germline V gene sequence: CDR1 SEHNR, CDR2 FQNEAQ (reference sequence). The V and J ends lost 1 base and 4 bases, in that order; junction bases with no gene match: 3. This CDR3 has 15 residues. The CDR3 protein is CASSLGSGGTGELFF. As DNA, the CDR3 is TGTGCCAGCAGCTTAGGTTCAGGGGGCACCGGGGAGCTGTTTTTT.

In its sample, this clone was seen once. CDR3 nucleotides: TGTGCCTGGAGTGACAGGCGCGAGCAGTACTTC. Translation: CAWSDRREQYF. V and J are TRBV30 and TRBJ2-7; TRBD1 is a possible D gene (5 bases). In germline, CDR1 is GTSNPN, CDR2 SVGIG (reference sequence). The CDR3 spans 11 residues. Trimming left V 1 base short and J 6 bases short, with 7 bases between. The entire variable domain, with the rest obtained from reference TRBV30 and TRBJ2-7, is as follows: SQTIHQWPATLVQPVGSPLSLECTVEGTSNPNLYWYRQAAGRGLQLLFYSVGIGQISSEVPQNLSASRPQDRQFILSSKKLLLSDSGFYLCAWSDRREQYFGPGTRLTVT.

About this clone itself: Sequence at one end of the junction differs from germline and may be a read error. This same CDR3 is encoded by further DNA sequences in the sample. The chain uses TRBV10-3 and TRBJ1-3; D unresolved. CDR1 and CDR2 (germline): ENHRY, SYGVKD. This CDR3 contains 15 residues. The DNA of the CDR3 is TGTGCCATCAGTGAAGTTATACTATCTGGAAACACCATATACTTT. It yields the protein CAISEVILSGNTIYF.

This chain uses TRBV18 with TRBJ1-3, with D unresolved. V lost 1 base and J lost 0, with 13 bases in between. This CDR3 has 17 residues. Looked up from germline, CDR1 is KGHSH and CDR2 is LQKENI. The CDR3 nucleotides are TGTGCCAGCTCACCACGCTCACTAACGAGCTCTGGAAACACCATATATTTT. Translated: CASSPRSLTSSGNTIYF.

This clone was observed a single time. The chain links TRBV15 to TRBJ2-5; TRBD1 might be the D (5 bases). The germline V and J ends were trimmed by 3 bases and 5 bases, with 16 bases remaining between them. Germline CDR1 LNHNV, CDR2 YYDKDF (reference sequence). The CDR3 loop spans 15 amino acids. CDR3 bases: TGTGCCACCAGCAGCAGGGCCTCAAAAAGGGAGACCCAGTACTTC. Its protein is CATSSRASKRETQYF.

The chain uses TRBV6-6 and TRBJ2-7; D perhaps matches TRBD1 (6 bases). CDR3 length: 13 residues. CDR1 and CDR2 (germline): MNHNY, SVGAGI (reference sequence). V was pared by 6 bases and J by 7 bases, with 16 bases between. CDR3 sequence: CASSHTGFREQYF. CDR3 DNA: TGTGCCAGCAGCCATACAGGGTTTAGGGAGCAGTACTTC.

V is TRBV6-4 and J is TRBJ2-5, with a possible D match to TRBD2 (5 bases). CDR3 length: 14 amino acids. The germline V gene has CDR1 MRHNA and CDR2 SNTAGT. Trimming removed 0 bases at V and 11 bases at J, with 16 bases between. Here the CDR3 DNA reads TGTGCCAGCAGTGACTCCGACCTGGGGAGTCTGCAGTACTTC. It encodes CASSDSDLGSLQYF.

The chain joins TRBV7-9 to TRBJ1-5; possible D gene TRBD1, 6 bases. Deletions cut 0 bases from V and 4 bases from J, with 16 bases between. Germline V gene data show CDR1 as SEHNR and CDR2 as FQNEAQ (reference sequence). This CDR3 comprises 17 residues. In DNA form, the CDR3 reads TGTGCCAGCAGCTTAGCGTCGCGGCAGGGGATAAATCAGCCCCAGCATTTT. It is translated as CASSLASRQGINQPQHF.

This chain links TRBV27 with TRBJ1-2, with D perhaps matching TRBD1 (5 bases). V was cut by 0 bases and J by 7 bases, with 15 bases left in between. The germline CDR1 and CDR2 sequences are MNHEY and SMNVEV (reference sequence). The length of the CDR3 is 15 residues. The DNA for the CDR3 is TGTGCCAGCAGTTTATCGTCCCGCGGGGCAGGTGGCTACACCTTC. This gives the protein CASSLSSRGAGGYTF.

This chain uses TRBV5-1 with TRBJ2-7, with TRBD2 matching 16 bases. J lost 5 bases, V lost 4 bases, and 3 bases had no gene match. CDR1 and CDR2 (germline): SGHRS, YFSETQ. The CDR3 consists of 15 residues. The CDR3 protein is CASSAGTSGGDEQYF. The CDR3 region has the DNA TGCGCCAGCAGCGCCGGGACTAGCGGGGGGGACGAGCAGTACTTC.

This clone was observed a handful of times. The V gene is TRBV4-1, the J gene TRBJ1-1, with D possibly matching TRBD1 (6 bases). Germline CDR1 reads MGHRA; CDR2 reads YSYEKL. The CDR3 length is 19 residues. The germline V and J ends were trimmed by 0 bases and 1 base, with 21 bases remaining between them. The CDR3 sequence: CASSQDPRHRVKPNTEAFF. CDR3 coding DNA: TGCGCCAGCAGCCAAGATCCCCGACACAGGGTGAAGCCGAACACTGAAGCTTTCTTT.

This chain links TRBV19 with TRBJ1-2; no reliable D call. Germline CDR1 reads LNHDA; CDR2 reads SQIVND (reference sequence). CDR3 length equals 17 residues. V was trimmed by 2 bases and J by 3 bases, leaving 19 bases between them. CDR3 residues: CASSIISGTEDHYGYTF. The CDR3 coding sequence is TGTGCCAGTAGTATAATCTCCGGTACAGAAGACCACTATGGCTACACCTTC.

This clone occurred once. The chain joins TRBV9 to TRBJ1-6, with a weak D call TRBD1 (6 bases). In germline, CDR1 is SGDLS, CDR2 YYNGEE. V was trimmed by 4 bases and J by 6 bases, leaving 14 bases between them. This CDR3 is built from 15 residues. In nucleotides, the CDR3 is TGTGCCAGCAGCCTACAGGGTCACGGTAATTCACCCCTCCACTTT. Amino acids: CASSLQGHGNSPLHF.

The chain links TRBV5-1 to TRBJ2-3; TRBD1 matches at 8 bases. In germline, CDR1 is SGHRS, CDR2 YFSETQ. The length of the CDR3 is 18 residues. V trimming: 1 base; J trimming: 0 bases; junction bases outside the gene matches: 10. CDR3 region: CASSLSYQGAPSTDTQYF. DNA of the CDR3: TGCGCCAGCAGCTTGTCCTATCAGGGGGCTCCTAGCACAGATACGCAGTATTTT.

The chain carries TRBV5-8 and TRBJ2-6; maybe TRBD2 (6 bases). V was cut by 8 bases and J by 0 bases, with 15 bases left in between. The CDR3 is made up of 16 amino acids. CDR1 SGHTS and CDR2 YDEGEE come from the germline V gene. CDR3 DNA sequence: TGTGCCAGTCCGGGACTCCTGAGCTCTGGGGCCAACGTCCTGACTTTC. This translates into CASPGLLSSGANVLTF. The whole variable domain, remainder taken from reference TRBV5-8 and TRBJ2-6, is EAGVTQSPTHLIKTRGQQATLRCSPISGHTSVYWYQQALGLGLQFLLWYDEGEERNRGNFPPRFSGRQFPNYSSELNVNALELEDSALYLCASPGLLSSGANVLTFGAGSRLTVL.

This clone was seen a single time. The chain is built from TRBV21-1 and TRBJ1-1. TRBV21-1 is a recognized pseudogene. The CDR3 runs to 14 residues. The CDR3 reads CASTQLRGNTEAFF. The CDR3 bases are TGTGCCAGCACCCAGCTCCGGGGGAACACTGAAGCTTTCTTT.

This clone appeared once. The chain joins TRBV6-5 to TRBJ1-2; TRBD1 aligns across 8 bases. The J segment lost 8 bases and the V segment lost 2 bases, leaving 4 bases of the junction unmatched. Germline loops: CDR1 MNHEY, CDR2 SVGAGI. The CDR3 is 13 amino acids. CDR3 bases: TGTGCCAGCAGTTACCAGGGGGCTGCGGGCTACACCTTC. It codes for CASSYQGAAGYTF.

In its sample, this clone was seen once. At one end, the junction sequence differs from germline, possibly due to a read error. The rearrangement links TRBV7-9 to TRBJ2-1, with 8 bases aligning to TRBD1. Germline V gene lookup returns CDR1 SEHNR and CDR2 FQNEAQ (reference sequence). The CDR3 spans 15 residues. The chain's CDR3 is CSSRRDRGINDEQFF. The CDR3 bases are TGTTCCAGCAGACGCGACAGGGGTATTAATGATGAGCAGTTCTTC.

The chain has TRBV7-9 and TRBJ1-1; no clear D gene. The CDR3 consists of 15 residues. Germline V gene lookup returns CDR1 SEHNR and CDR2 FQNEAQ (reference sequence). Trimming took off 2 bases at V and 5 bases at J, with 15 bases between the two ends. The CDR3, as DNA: TGTGCCAGCAGCTTATTAAGTAACTGGGCTACTGAAGCTTTCTTT. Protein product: CASSLLSNWATEAFF.

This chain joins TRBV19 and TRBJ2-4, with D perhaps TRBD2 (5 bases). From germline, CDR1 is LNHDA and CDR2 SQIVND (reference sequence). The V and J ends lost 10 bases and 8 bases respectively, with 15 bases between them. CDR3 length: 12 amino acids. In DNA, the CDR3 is TGTGCCACCCGCGAGCGCGGGCACATTCAGTACTTC. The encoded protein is CATRERGHIQYF.